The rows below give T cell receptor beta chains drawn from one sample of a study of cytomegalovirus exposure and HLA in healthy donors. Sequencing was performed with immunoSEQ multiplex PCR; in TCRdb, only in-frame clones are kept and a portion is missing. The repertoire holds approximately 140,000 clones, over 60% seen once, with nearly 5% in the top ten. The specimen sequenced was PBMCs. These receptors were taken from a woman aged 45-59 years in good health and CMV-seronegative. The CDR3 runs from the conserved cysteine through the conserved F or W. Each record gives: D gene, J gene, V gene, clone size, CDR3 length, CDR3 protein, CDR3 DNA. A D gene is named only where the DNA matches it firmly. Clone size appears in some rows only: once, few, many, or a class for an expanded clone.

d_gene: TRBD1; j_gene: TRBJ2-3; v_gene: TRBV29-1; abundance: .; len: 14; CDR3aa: CSVSDRGPTDTQYF; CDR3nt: TGCAGCGTCTCGGACAGGGGGCCCACAGATACGCAGTATTTT
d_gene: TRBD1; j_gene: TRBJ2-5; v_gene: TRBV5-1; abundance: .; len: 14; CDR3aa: CASSRGWDRETQYF; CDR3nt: TGCGCCAGCAGCAGAGGGTGGGACAGGGAGACCCAGTACTTC
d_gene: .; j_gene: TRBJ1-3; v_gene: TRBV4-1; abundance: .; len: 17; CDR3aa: CASSQGQGRGRGNTIYF; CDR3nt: TGCGCCAGCAGCCAAGGCCAGGGAAGAGGGAGGGGAAACACCATATATTTT
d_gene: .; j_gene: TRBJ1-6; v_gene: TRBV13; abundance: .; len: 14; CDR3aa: CASRSGGYGSPLHF; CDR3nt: TGTGCCAGCCGCTCGGGAGGGTATGGTTCACCCCTCCACTTT
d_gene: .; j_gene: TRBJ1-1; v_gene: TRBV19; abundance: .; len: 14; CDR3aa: CASSIGTENTEAFF; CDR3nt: TGTGCCAGTAGTATAGGAACAGAGAACACTGAAGCTTTCTTT
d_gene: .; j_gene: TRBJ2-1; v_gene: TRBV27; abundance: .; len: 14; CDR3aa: CAISRGDSYNEQFF; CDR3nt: TGTGCCATCAGCAGGGGGGATTCCTACAATGAGCAGTTCTTC
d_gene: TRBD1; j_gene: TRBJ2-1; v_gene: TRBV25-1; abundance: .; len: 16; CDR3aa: CASSVADRVFYNEQFF; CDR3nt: TGTGCCAGCAGTGTCGCGGACAGGGTTTTCTACAATGAGCAGTTCTTC
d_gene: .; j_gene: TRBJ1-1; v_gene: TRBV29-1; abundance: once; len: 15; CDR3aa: CSVEEGPQGVTEAFF; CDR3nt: TGCAGCGTTGAAGAAGGACCACAAGGGGTCACTGAAGCTTTCTTT
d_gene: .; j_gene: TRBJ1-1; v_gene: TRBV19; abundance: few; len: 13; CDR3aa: CASSNLYAREAFF; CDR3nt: TGTGCCAGTAGTAACCTCTACGCACGGGAAGCTTTCTTT
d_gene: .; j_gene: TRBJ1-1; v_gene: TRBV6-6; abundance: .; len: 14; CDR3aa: CASSRLPGNTEAFF; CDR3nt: TGTGCCAGCAGTCGCCTTCCGGGGAACACTGAAGCTTTCTTT
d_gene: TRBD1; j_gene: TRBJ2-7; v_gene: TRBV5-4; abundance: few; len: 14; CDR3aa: CASSSDRGSGEQYF; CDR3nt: TGTGCCAGCAGCTCGGACAGGGGTTCGGGTGAGCAGTACTTC
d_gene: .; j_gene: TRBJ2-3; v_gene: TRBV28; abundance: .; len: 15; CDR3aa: CASSLDKISTDTQYF; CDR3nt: TGTGCCAGCAGTTTAGACAAAATCTCCACAGATACGCAGTATTTT
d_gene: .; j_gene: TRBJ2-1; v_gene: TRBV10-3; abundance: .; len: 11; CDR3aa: CAISDSNEQFF; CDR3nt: TGTGCCATCAGTGACAGCAATGAGCAGTTCTTC
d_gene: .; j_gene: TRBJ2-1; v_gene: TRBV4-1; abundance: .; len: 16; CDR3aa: CASSQGFSQVSNEQFF; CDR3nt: TGCGCCAGCAGCCAAGGGTTCTCTCAGGTTAGCAATGAGCAGTTCTTC
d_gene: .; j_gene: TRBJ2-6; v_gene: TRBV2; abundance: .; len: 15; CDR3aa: CASSPRSAGANVLTF; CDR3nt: TGTGCCAGCAGTCCGCGTTCGGCTGGGGCCAACGTCCTGACTTTC
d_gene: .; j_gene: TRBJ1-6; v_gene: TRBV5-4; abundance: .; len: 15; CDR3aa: CASSLYGIYNSPLHF; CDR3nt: TGTGCCAGCAGCTTGTACGGGATTTATAATTCACCCCTCCACTTT
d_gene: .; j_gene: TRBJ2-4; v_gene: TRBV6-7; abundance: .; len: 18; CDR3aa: CASSYSTIHLPRKNIQYF; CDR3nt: TGTGCCAGCAGTTACTCTACTATTCATCTACCGAGGAAAAACATTCAGTACTTC
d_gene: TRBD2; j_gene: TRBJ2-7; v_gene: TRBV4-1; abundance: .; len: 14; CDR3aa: CASSQGGTSDEQYF; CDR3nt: TGTGCCAGCAGCCAAGGGGGGACTAGCGACGAGCAGTACTTC
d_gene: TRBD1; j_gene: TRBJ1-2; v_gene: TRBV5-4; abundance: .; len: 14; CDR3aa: CASSVQGANYGYTF; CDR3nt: TGTGCCAGCAGCGTCCAGGGGGCTAACTATGGCTACACCTTC
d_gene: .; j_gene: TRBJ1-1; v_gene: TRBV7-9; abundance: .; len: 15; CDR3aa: CASSLAVAQSTEAFF; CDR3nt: TGTGCCAGCAGCTTAGCCGTGGCCCAGTCCACTGAAGCTTTCTTT
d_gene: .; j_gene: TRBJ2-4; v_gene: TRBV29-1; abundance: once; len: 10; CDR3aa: CSVGENIQYF; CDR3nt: TGCAGCGTTGGGGAGAACATTCAGTACTTC
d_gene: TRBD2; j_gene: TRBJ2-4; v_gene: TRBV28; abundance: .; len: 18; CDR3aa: CASSPPGLAGQGENIQYF; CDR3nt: TGTGCCAGCAGTCCACCGGGACTAGCGGGTCAAGGGGAAAACATTCAGTACTTC
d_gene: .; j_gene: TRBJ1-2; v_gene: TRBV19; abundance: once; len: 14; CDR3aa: CASSIFGVPYGYTF; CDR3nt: TGTGCCAGTAGTATATTCGGGGTCCCCTATGGCTACACCTTC
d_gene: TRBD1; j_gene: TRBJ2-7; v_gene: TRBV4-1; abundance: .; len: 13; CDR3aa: CASSFDRAYEQYF; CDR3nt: TGCGCCAGCAGCTTTGACAGGGCCTACGAGCAGTACTTC
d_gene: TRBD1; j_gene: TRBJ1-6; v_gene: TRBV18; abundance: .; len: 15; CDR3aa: CASSPPGQGSSPLHF; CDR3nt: TGTGCCAGCTCACCACCGGGACAGGGCAGTTCACCCCTCCACTTT
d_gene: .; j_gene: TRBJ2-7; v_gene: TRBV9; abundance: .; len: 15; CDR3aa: CASSGFSGTHYEQYF; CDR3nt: TGTGCCAGCAGCGGTTTTTCCGGGACACACTACGAGCAGTACTTC